The clone carrying this T cell receptor delta chain is medium-sized within its sample. Other nucleotide sequences in the sample specify the same CDR3. The CDR3 has 20 amino acids. V lost 2 bases, J lost 0 bases, and 6 bases stayed unmatched. Germline V lookup: CDR1 GEAIGNYY, CDR2 EKD. TCRdb fed the reads to CATT. The sample lists around 4,500 delta-chain clones; about 5% were seen once. The entry originates in a study of gamma-delta chains in newborns, infants, children. Sequences were obtained from blood. This clonotype was sampled from a child who was a newborn, infant or young child, either healthy, febrile or measles-vaccinated (not recorded which). The rearrangement joins TRDV2 to TRDJ3; TRDD3 matches at 13 bases. The CDR3 coding sequence is TGTGCCTGTGACAGTACTGGGGGATACGCGAGCTCCTGGGACACCCGACAGATGTTTTTC. The encoded protein is CACDSTGGYASSWDTRQMFF.